This T cell receptor (beta chain) originates from a study of blood T cell repertoires in COVID-19. Study information: Samples taken during acute and convalescent COVID-19 were collected in the United States, Italy and Spain. Sample material is recorded as cDNA or gDNA derived from T cells, B-cell-depleted T cells, or PBMCs.

V was clipped by 3 bases and J by 2 bases, with 12 bases between them. The CDR3 length is 14 residues. Germline assignment: CDR1 DFQATT and CDR2 SNEGSKA (reference sequence). Original data processing: Estimation of nucleated cell counts relied on the amplification of reference gene primers. Assay: immunoSEQ multiplex PCR; the TCRdb copy retains only in-frame clones and omits some. For V, J and clone size, that table is used; D and trimming come from the DNA. The table has 190,000 or so clones, roughly 78% seen once; the top ten hold 2.5% to 3%. This chain joins TRBV20-1 and TRBJ2-3, with D hard to call. Material for sequencing was peripheral blood. This clonotype originated in an elderly woman with active or convalescent COVID-19. The CDR3 coding sequence is TGCAGTGCTAGTTCGGTGTCCTCCACAGATACGCAGTATTTT. Translated, it gives CSASSVSSTDTQYF.